Listed here are 2 T cell receptor beta chains from one sample, sequenced in a study of cytomegalovirus exposure and HLA in healthy donors. With 60 Vbeta and 13 Jbeta primers, the PCR was carried out. TCRdb's copy holds only in-frame clones and misses some; the assay was immunoSEQ multiplex PCR. The sample records 70,000 to 100,000 clones, around 80% being singletons. The sequencing input was PBMCs. Receptors originate from a woman in her fifties or sixties in good health and CMV-seropositive.

The CDR3 loop is CSVGGAWGGLDTEAFF. The CDR3 nucleotides are TGCAGCGTTGGAGGGGCGTGGGGGGGATTGGACACTGAAGCTTTCTTT. The chain combines TRBV29-1 with TRBJ1-1; D may be TRBD1 (5 bases). The CDR3 consists of 16 residues. V was clipped by 4 bases and J by 3 bases, with 21 bases between them. The germline V gene encodes CDR1 SQVTM and CDR2 ANQGSEA.

CDR3 nucleotides: TGTGCCAGCGGAAGCGGGACTAGCTCTTCCGGGGAGCTGTTTTTT. It translates to CASGSGTSSSGELFF. V and J are TRBV2 and TRBJ2-2; 9 nucleotides line up with TRBD2. The CDR3 extends over 15 amino acids. V dropped 8 bases and J dropped 6; count of bases not matched to a gene: 10. Germline CDR1 SNHLY, CDR2 FYNNEI.